The 4 T cell receptor beta chains reported below all come from one sample, sequenced in a study of blood T cells in healthy people across ages. Combining a sample-barcoded 5' primer with a J-beta primer mix, a second PCR ran for 7 to 11 cycles. From the 5' RACE reads, TCRdb called clonotypes with MiXCR, one entry per CDR3 protein. The sample has around 710,000 distinct CDR3 sequences, roughly 47% seen once; the top ten hold 20% to 25%. Sequenced: blood. These receptors all come from a woman aged 55-69 years in good health.

Concerning this clonotype: A much larger clone is a single base away; this may be a read error. CDR3 loop: CAITRGLQETQFF. In DNA, the CDR3 is TGTGCCATCACCCGGGGACTACAAGAGACCCAGTTCTTC. V usage is TRBV10-3 and J usage is TRBJ2-5, with 7 nucleotides matching TRBD2. The DNA matches TRBJ2-1 better at its end, which makes the J call doubtful. The CDR3 has 13 amino acids. Germline V lookup: CDR1 ENHRY, CDR2 SYGVKD.

V is TRBV6-2 or TRBV6-3 and J is TRBJ2-1; TRBD2 matches at 10 bases. After removal of 4 bases from V and 2 bases from J, the junction contained 8 bases not matched to a gene. The CDR3 consists of 17 residues. Germline loops: CDR1 MNHEY, CDR2 SVGEGT. The CDR3 coding sequence is TGTGCCAGCAGTTTCCGTTCAAGCGGGGGGGCCTACAATGAGCAGTTCTTC. This gives the protein CASSFRSSGGAYNEQFF.

The chain combines TRBV11-2 with TRBJ2-2; 10 bases map to TRBD2. Unmatched junction bases numbered 3, after V lost 0 bases and J lost 11 bases. In germline, CDR1 is SGHAT, CDR2 FQNNGV. This CDR3 has 14 amino acids. This CDR3 reads CASSLDPSGSELFF. The CDR3 region has the DNA TGTGCCAGCAGCTTAGATCCTAGCGGGAGTGAGCTGTTTTTT. The full variable domain, rest sourced from reference TRBV11-2 and TRBJ2-2, is EAGVAQSPRYKIIEKRQSVAFWCNPISGHATLYWYQQILGQGPKLLIQFQNNGVVDDSQLPKDRFSAERLKGVDSTLKIQPAKLEDSAVYLCASSLDPSGSELFFGEGSRLTVL.

V is TRBV11-2 and J is TRBJ2-3; 10 positions match TRBD1. In germline, CDR1 is SGHAT, CDR2 FQNNGV. This CDR3 is 16 amino acids long. After removal of 1 base from V and 5 bases from J, the junction contained 6 bases not matched to a gene. Written as DNA, the CDR3 is TGTGCCAGCAGCTTAGTGGGCGGGACAGGGGTAGATACGCAGTATTTT. This translates into CASSLVGGTGVDTQYF.